The source of this TCR beta chain is a study of T cell clonality in common variable immunodeficiency. General study findings and limits: Reportedly, TCR beta sequences from common variable immunodeficiency showed fewer deletions and N-nucleotide insertions. Patient heterogeneity in the CVID cohort limited correlations between repertoire features and clinical complications.

Worth noting for this clone: The antigen is undetermined. This sequence is one base from a far larger clone and is likely a read error. The read ends 3 residues before the CDR3 terminus; that terminus is restored from the germline J gene.

Patients and controls were mostly of Caucasian heritage. Sequencing input was equivalent genomic DNA from CVID and controls. Generated by immunoSEQ multiplex PCR, the TCRdb table keeps only in-frame clones and is missing some. This sample has approximately 58,000 clones, each found more than once. The J segment lost 3 bases and the V segment lost 4 bases, leaving 2 bases of the junction unmatched. Germline loops: CDR1 SEHNR, CDR2 FQNEAQ (reference sequence). The CDR3 extends over 14 amino acids. This chain joins TRBV7-9 and TRBJ2-7, with 11 bases matching TRBD1. Sequencing was performed on peripheral blood mononuclear cells. This receptor was identified in a person between 18 and 75 years old in good health. CDR3 in amino acids: CASSSGTGGYEQYF. Partial CDR3 DNA: TGTGCCAGCAGCTCCGGGACAGGGGGCTACGAG.